This entry features one T cell receptor (beta chain) sequence. Its antigen is still unknown. This entry belongs to a study of T cell repertoires in cytomegalovirus infection. Study summary: Matching HLA type and CMV infection were both indicated by public TCR beta signatures.

Germline V CDR1 and CDR2: MDHEN, SYDVKM. V lost 2 bases and J 4 bases, leaving 6 bases between the germline ends. The CDR3 contains 13 residues. Each CDR3 protein is one row after TCRdb ran MiXCR on the reads. The sample records approximately 350,000 distinct CDR3 sequences, roughly 36% being singletons. The specimen was cultured PBMCs, collected from culture after CMV antigen stimulation. The V and J genes are TRBV28 and TRBJ1-5; no reliable D call. This clonotype originated in a human donor in good health (CMV status not recorded). Some clones in this sample may be carry-over from other donors' samples. Here the CDR3 DNA reads TGTGCCAGCAGTTTACAGCTAAATCAGCCCCAGCATTTT. As protein: CASSLQLNQPQHF.